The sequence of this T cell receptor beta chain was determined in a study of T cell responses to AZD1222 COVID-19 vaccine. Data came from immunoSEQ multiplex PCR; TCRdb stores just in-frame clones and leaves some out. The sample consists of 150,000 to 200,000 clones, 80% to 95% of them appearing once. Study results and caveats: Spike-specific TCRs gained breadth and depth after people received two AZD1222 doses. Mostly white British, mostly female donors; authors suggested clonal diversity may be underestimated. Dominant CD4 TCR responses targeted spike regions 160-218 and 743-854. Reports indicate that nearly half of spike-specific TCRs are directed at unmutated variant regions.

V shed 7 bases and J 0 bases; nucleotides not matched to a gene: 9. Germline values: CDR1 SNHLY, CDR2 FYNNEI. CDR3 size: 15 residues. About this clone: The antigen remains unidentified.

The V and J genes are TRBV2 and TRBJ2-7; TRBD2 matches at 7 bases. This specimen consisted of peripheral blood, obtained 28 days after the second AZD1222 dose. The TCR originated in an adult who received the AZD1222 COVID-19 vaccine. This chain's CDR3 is CASNGGLAVSYEQYF. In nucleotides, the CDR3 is TGTGCCAGCAACGGAGGCCTAGCGGTCTCCTACGAGCAGTACTTC.